Below are 22 T cell receptor beta chains sequenced from a single sample in a study of cytomegalovirus exposure and HLA in healthy donors. The PCR ran on 60 Vbeta and 13 Jbeta primers. Libraries were prepared by immunoSEQ multiplex PCR; TCRdb keeps only in-frame clonotypes and omits some of them. The table lists over 150,000 clones, more than 75% of them singletons, with roughly 10% in the top ten. The specimen was PBMCs. Source of these receptors: a man between 18 and 29 years old in good health and CMV-seropositive.

This chain links TRBV9 with TRBJ1-1; 7 nucleotides align to TRBD1. CDR3 size: 15 residues. With 4 bases clipped from V and 1 base from J, the junction kept 7 bases outside the gene matches. Germline V gene data show CDR1 as SGDLS and CDR2 as YYNGEE. Here the CDR3 DNA reads TGTGCCAGCAGCCCCAGACAGGGATCGAACACTGAAGCTTTCTTT. Translation: CASSPRQGSNTEAFF.

This rearrangement joins TRBV18 to TRBJ2-3; D is uncertain. The CDR3 runs 14 residues. The germline V and J ends were trimmed by 3 bases and 3 bases, with 10 bases remaining between them. The germline gives CDR1 KGHSH, CDR2 LQKENI. The CDR3 protein is CASSPGTVTDTQYF. The DNA of the CDR3 is TGTGCCAGCTCACCCGGTACGGTAACAGATACGCAGTATTTT.

The chain combines TRBV5-6 with TRBJ1-2; TRBD1 matches at 9 bases. The CDR3 is 15 amino acids. V lost 0 bases and J lost 8; bases outside the gene matches: 8. From germline, CDR1 is SGHDT and CDR2 YYEEEE. The DNA of the CDR3 is TGTGCCAGCAGCTTGGCGGGGACAGGGTGGCGAGGCTACACCTTC. Encoded protein: CASSLAGTGWRGYTF.

This clone was observed once. The V and J genes are TRBV21-1 and TRBJ2-1; the table's D call TRBD1 went unverified against the DNA. TRBV21-1 is a recognized pseudogene. CDR3 size: 17 residues. The CDR3 reads CASRFKRQGCPYNEQFF. In DNA, the CDR3 is TGTGCCAGCAGGTTCAAACGACAGGGGTGTCCCTACAATGAGCAGTTCTTC.

V gene TRBV5-6 combines with J gene TRBJ1-5; TRBD1 might be the D (6 bases). V shed 4 bases and J shed 4 bases, with 12 bases lying between them. The CDR3 is 14 residues long. Germline V CDR1 and CDR2: SGHDT, YYEEEE. CDR3 amino acids: CASSPTGGNQPQHF. The CDR3 bases are TGTGCCAGCAGCCCGACAGGAGGTAATCAGCCCCAGCATTTT.

The chain is built from TRBV30 and TRBJ1-3; D gene unclear. In germline, CDR1 is GTSNPN, CDR2 SVGIG (reference sequence). The CDR3 spans 15 residues. V was shortened by 0 bases and J by 2 bases, with 11 bases between the two germline ends. As DNA, the CDR3 is TGTGCCTGGAGTGTACCGGGAGACACTGGAAACACCATATATTTT. It specifies CAWSVPGDTGNTIYF.

In its sample, this clone was seen a few times. Here the CDR3 reads CASSLTGTNQPQHF. CDR3 bases: TGTGCCAGCAGCCTTACAGGGACCAATCAGCCCCAGCATTTT. V and J are TRBV2 and TRBJ1-5, with a possible D match to TRBD1 (6 bases). The length of the CDR3 is 14 residues. Trimming stripped 6 bases from V and 3 bases from J, with 12 bases between. Germline lookup yields CDR1 SNHLY and CDR2 FYNNEI.

The J gene is TRBJ1-3, the V gene TRBV6-6; 8 nucleotides line up with TRBD1. Looked up from germline, CDR1 is MNHNY and CDR2 is SVGAGI (reference sequence). V dropped 0 bases and J dropped 4; count of bases not matched to a gene: 5. This CDR3 has 16 amino acids. The CDR3 protein is CASSYSSRGPGNTIYF. The DNA for the CDR3 is TGTGCCAGCAGTTACTCGAGCAGGGGGCCAGGAAACACCATATATTTT.

The CDR3 nucleotides read TGCGCCAGCAGCCAAGGATGGCAGGGGGCTTCAGGAAACACCATATATTTT. It is translated as CASSQGWQGASGNTIYF. The chain uses TRBV4-1 and TRBJ1-3; 8 bases align to TRBD1. This CDR3 comprises 17 residues. After removal of 1 base from V and 4 bases from J, the junction contained 9 bases not matched to a gene. Germline assignment: CDR1 MGHRA and CDR2 YSYEKL.

This chain links TRBV7-6 with TRBJ2-7; tentative D call: TRBD2 (6 bases). CDR1 is SGHVS and CDR2 is FNYEAQ in the germline V gene. V shed 6 bases and J shed 6 bases, with 15 bases lying between them. CDR3 length: 13 residues. The CDR3 region has the DNA TGTGCCAGCAGTCTTGACGGGGGTGCCGAGCAGTACTTC. Translated: CASSLDGGAEQYF.

The chain joins TRBV20-1 to TRBJ2-3; D uncertain. Germline lookup yields CDR1 DFQATT and CDR2 SNEGSKA (reference sequence). The CDR3 is made up of 11 amino acids. The V and J ends lost 5 bases and 4 bases respectively, with 7 bases between them. The CDR3 region is CSAASSDTQYF. DNA for the CDR3: TGCAGTGCTGCGTCATCAGATACGCAGTATTTT.

About this clone itself: The same CDR3 is also encoded by other DNA sequences in this sample. CDR3 nucleotides: TGTGCCAGCAGCTTTGGACAGACCTATGGCTACACCTTC. Translated, it gives CASSFGQTYGYTF. J is TRBJ1-2 and V is TRBV7-9; a possible D gene is TRBD1 (6 bases). The ends were cut back, 3 bases at V and 4 bases at J, with 9 bases in the middle. This CDR3 region has 13 residues. The germline V gene has CDR1 SEHNR and CDR2 FQNEAQ (reference sequence).

The chain joins TRBV19 to TRBJ2-1, with a tentative D call TRBD1 (6 bases). The CDR3 has 15 amino acids. The ends were cut back, 2 bases at V and 4 bases at J, with 12 bases in the middle. Per the germline V gene, CDR1 is LNHDA and CDR2 is SQIVND (reference sequence). The CDR3 protein is CASSIWDTGYNEQFF. The CDR3 DNA follows: TGTGCCAGTAGTATATGGGACACGGGGTACAATGAGCAGTTCTTC.

The chain links TRBV11-2 to TRBJ2-7, with 7 bases lining up with TRBD2. The CDR3 contains 15 residues. Germline CDR1 and CDR2: SGHAT and FQNNGV. J lost 0 bases, V lost 4 bases, and 6 bases had no gene match. In DNA, the CDR3 is TGTGCCAGCAGCTCGGTGCGCGGGAGCTCCTACGAGCAGTACTTC. This codes for CASSSVRGSSYEQYF.

The chain recombines TRBV6-5 with TRBJ2-5, with a weak D call TRBD2 (6 bases). V was shortened by 2 bases and J by 2 bases, with 12 bases between the two germline ends. The CDR3 loop spans 15 amino acids. CDR1 is MNHEY, CDR2 SVGAGI, per germline. The DNA for the CDR3 is TGTGCCAGCAGTTACGGGGGGTTTAGGCAAGAGACCCAGTACTTC. Its translation is CASSYGGFRQETQYF.

This clone was recorded a few times. The rearrangement uses TRBV11-2 and TRBJ2-5, with D possibly matching TRBD2 (6 bases). The CDR3 is 17 residues long. V shed 2 bases and J shed 2 bases, with 18 bases lying between them. The germline gives CDR1 SGHAT, CDR2 FQNNGV. DNA of the CDR3: TGTGCCAGCAGCTTAATTTTTCAAGGAGGGAGTCAAGAGACCCAGTACTTC. It is translated as CASSLIFQGGSQETQYF.

The chain employs TRBV15 and TRBJ1-3; possibly TRBD1 for D (5 bases). The germline CDR1 and CDR2 sequences are LNHNV and YYDKDF (reference sequence). The CDR3 is 16 amino acids. The ends were cut back, 1 base at V and 5 bases at J, with 15 bases in the middle. The CDR3 sequence: CATSRVKGQLRNTIYF. CDR3 nucleotide sequence: TGTGCCACCAGCAGAGTGAAGGGGCAGCTCCGAAACACCATATATTTT. The full variable domain, with the rest looked up from reference TRBV15 and TRBJ1-3, is DAMVIQNPRYQVTQFGKPVTLSCSQTLNHNVMYWYQQKSSQAPKLLFHYYDKDFNNEADTPDNFQSRRPNTSFCFLDIRSPGLGDTAMYLCATSRVKGQLRNTIYFGEGSWLTVV.

This rearrangement joins TRBV4-2 to TRBJ1-5; unclear D gene. The CDR3 has 13 residues. V lost 0 bases, J lost 6 bases, and 6 bases lay in between. Germline values: CDR1 LGHNA, CDR2 YNFKEQ. Here the CDR3 DNA reads TGTGCCAGCAGCCAAGACGGCGGTCAGCCCCAGCATTTT. This encodes CASSQDGGQPQHF.

This clone was observed a single time. This chain connects TRBV30 to TRBJ2-7, with D unclear. Germline CDR1 is GTSNPN and CDR2 is SVGIG (reference sequence). This CDR3 is 16 amino acids long. V shed 1 base and J shed 0 bases, with 16 bases lying between them. The CDR3 nucleotides are TGTGCCTGGAGTGCTGAGCGAGGAGAGAGCTCCTACGAGCAGTACTTC. Its translation: CAWSAERGESSYEQYF. The full variable domain, rest sourced from reference TRBV30 and TRBJ2-7, is SQTIHQWPATLVQPVGSPLSLECTVEGTSNPNLYWYRQAAGRGLQLLFYSVGIGQISSEVPQNLSASRPQDRQFILSSKKLLLSDSGFYLCAWSAERGESSYEQYFGPGTRLTVT.

This chain links TRBV7-2 with TRBJ2-7, with D perhaps matching TRBD1 (6 bases). Trimming shortened V by 6 bases and J by 0 bases, and 15 bases separated the two germline ends. CDR1 is SGHTA and CDR2 is FQGNSA in the germline V gene. The CDR3 consists of 15 residues. The CDR3, as DNA: TGTGCCAGCAGTTTCAAGGGGGATTTCTCCTACGAGCAGTACTTC. This translates into CASSFKGDFSYEQYF.

This clone was observed a single time. The rearrangement joins TRBV6-1 to TRBJ2-4; the match to TRBD2 covers 9 bases. Germline-derived CDR1 and CDR2 are MNHNS and SASEGT. CDR3 length equals 19 residues. The V gene end was trimmed by 3 bases and the J gene end by 3 bases; junction bases not matched to a gene: 15. CDR3 region: CASSEGVSGRYMGKNIQYF. The DNA of the CDR3 is TGTGCCAGCAGTGAGGGGGTTAGCGGGAGATATATGGGCAAAAACATTCAGTACTTC.

This clone was seen just once. The chain has TRBV7-9 and TRBJ2-7, with D tentatively TRBD1 (6 bases). CDR1 and CDR2 from the germline V gene are SEHNR and FQNEAQ (reference sequence). V lost 4 bases, J lost 2 bases, and 9 bases lay in between. This CDR3 comprises 13 residues. The CDR3 spells CASSSTGTYEQYF. DNA of the CDR3: TGTGCCAGCAGCTCGACAGGAACCTACGAGCAGTACTTC. The entire variable domain, with the rest obtained from reference TRBV7-9 and TRBJ2-7, is as follows: DTGVSQNPRHKITKRGQNVTFRCDPISEHNRLYWYRQTLGQGPEFLTYFQNEAQLEKSRLLSDRFSAERPKGSFSTLEIQRTEQGDSAMYLCASSSTGTYEQYFGPGTRLTVT.